These 30 T cell receptor beta chains share one sample of origin, sequenced in a study of shared clonotypes between healthy human individuals. Terminally differentiated effector memory CD45RA+ cells were excluded from the naive CD8 cells, which were CD45RO-negative and positively selected for CCR7. TCRdb's copy holds only in-frame clones and misses some; the assay was immunoSEQ multiplex PCR. The sample has 650,000 to 800,000 clones; roughly 94% are singletons. Sequenced input: naive CD8+ T cells sorted from blood. The receptors were gathered from a man aged 25 to 40 in good health.

This chain joins TRBV29-1 and TRBJ1-4; D is ambiguous. Germline values: CDR1 SQVTM, CDR2 ANQGSEA. V dropped 3 bases and J dropped 0 bases, with 5 bases sitting between them. The CDR3 length is 13 residues. The CDR3, as DNA: TGCAGCGTTGAGGTGTCAACTAATGAAAAACTGTTTTTT. Translated, it gives CSVEVSTNEKLFF.

The rearrangement links TRBV2 to TRBJ1-1, with D perhaps matching TRBD1 (6 bases). Germline V gives CDR1 SNHLY, CDR2 FYNNEI. V lost 8 bases and J lost 2, with 21 bases in between. The CDR3 consists of 16 residues. The CDR3 DNA follows: TGTGCCAGCGCCACAGGGCCGCCGCGTCCAAACACTGAAGCTTTCTTT. Encoded protein: CASATGPPRPNTEAFF.

This rearrangement joins TRBV14 to TRBJ2-7; D possibly corresponds to TRBD1 (5 bases). From germline, CDR1 is SGHDN and CDR2 FVKESK. This CDR3 has 14 amino acids. V lost 5 bases and J 2 bases, leaving 13 bases between the germline ends. The CDR3 here is CASSSPRAAYEQYF. Written as DNA, the CDR3 is TGTGCCAGCAGCTCACCCAGGGCAGCCTACGAGCAGTACTTC.

The chain joins TRBV27 to TRBJ2-1; 11 nucleotides line up with TRBD2. CDR1 and CDR2 (germline): MNHEY, SMNVEV (reference sequence). Trimming removed 3 bases from V and 7 bases from J; junction bases left unmatched: 8. This CDR3 has 16 amino acids. The CDR3 spells CASSFIAGGNRNEQFF. The DNA for the CDR3 is TGTGCCAGCAGTTTCATAGCGGGAGGGAATAGGAATGAGCAGTTCTTC.

This chain's CDR3 is CASSLAGQEGEKLFF. Written as DNA, the CDR3 is TGTGCCAGCAGCTTGGCCGGACAGGAAGGTGAAAAACTGTTTTTT. The gene calls are TRBV5-4 and TRBJ1-4; 7 nucleotides match TRBD1. The CDR3 contains 15 residues. From germline, CDR1 is SGHNT and CDR2 YYREEE (reference sequence). V lost 0 bases and J lost 7; bases outside the gene matches: 6.

With regard to this clone: One end of the junction does not line up with germline, which may come from a read error. Additional DNA sequences in this sample encode the identical CDR3. DNA for the CDR3: TGTGCCAGCAGTTTATCAATCCTACAGGGGGCTAACTATGGCTATACCTTC. Protein: CASSLSILQGANYGYTF. The genes are TRBV28 and TRBJ1-2; 9 bases match TRBD1. The CDR3 is 17 residues long. Looked up from germline, CDR1 is MDHEN and CDR2 is SYDVKM.

CDR3 protein: CASSIPPPRTFLNTEAFF. CDR3 in DNA: TGTGCCAGCAGTATCCCACCTCCCCGGACTTTTTTGAACACTGAAGCTTTCTTT. V is TRBV28 and J is TRBJ1-1; D not certain. Trimming took 5 bases from V and 0 from J, leaving 22 bases between them. Germline loops: CDR1 MDHEN, CDR2 SYDVKM. The CDR3 totals 18 residues.

J is TRBJ2-6 and V is TRBV4-1; weak D call: TRBD2 (6 bases). This CDR3 has 18 residues. Per germline, CDR1 MGHRA and CDR2 YSYEKL. V gave up 0 bases and J gave up 0 bases, with 12 bases separating them. The CDR3 nucleotides read TGCGCCAGCAGCCAAGAACCGGGAGCCACCTCTGGGGCCAACGTCCTGACTTTC. The encoded protein is CASSQEPGATSGANVLTF.

This chain connects TRBV9 to TRBJ1-2; D might be TRBD1 (6 bases). CDR1 and CDR2 (germline): SGDLS, YYNGEE. Trimming pared 3 bases from V and 3 bases from J, leaving 15 bases between. The CDR3 length is 15 residues. The CDR3 nucleotides read TGTGCCAGCAGCGGGAGTTCAGGGGTAGACTATGGCTACACCTTC. Its protein product is CASSGSSGVDYGYTF.

The J gene is TRBJ2-7, the V gene TRBV19, with D tentatively TRBD2 (5 bases). CDR3 length: 15 amino acids. Per germline, CDR1 LNHDA and CDR2 SQIVND (reference sequence). V was trimmed by 1 base and J by 3 bases, leaving 13 bases between them. CDR3 region: CASSIVASIHYEQYF. CDR3 nucleotides: TGTGCCAGTAGTATAGTGGCTAGCATCCACTACGAGCAGTACTTC. Using reference TRBV19 and TRBJ2-7 for the parts outside the CDR3, the full variable domain is DGGITQSPKYLFRKEGQNVTLSCEQNLNHDAMYWYRQDPGQGLRLIYYSQIVNDFQKGDIAEGYSVSREKKESFPLTVTSAQKNPTAFYLCASSIVASIHYEQYFGPGTRLTVT.

The gene calls are TRBV7-6 and TRBJ2-6; D may be TRBD2 (5 bases). Germline V gene sequence: CDR1 SGHVS, CDR2 FNYEAQ. The V end lost 1 base, the J end lost 1 base, and 17 bases lay between the germline ends. CDR3 size: 19 residues. This chain's CDR3 is CASSLVTREFTSGANVLTF. Here the CDR3 DNA reads TGTGCCAGCAGCTTAGTCACTAGGGAGTTTACTTCTGGGGCCAACGTCCTGACTTTC. The full variable domain, rest sourced from reference TRBV7-6 and TRBJ2-6, is GAGVSQSPRYKVTKRGQDVALRCDPISGHVSLYWYRQALGQGPEFLTYFNYEAQQDKSGLPNDRFSAERPEGSISTLTIQRTEQRDSAMYRCASSLVTREFTSGANVLTFGAGSRLTVL.

The chain employs TRBV7-9 and TRBJ1-4; D might be TRBD1 (5 bases). CDR1 is SEHNR, CDR2 FQNEAQ, per germline (reference sequence). Trimming cost V 4 bases and J 4 bases, with 16 bases left between them. The CDR3 has 16 amino acids. CDR3 loop: CASSSADRILNEKLFF. The CDR3 bases are TGTGCCAGCAGCTCAGCAGACAGAATACTTAATGAAAAACTGTTTTTT. The full variable domain, rest sourced from reference TRBV7-9 and TRBJ1-4, is DTGVSQNPRHKITKRGQNVTFRCDPISEHNRLYWYRQTLGQGPEFLTYFQNEAQLEKSRLLSDRFSAERPKGSFSTLEIQRTEQGDSAMYLCASSSADRILNEKLFFGSGTQLSVL.

The CDR3 sequence is CASSQRSSYEQYF. DNA for the CDR3: TGTGCCAGCTCCCAGCGTAGCTCCTACGAGCAGTACTTC. The J gene is TRBJ2-7, the V gene TRBV27; D remains ambiguous. The CDR3 runs 13 residues. V lost 8 bases and J lost 0, with 11 bases in between. Germline CDR1 MNHEY, CDR2 SMNVEV (reference sequence).

This rearrangement joins TRBV29-1 to TRBJ2-7; 7 bases line up with TRBD2. CDR1 is SQVTM and CDR2 is ANQGSEA in the germline V gene. V was pared by 5 bases and J by 4 bases, with 8 bases of the junction left unmatched. The CDR3 consists of 13 residues. The DNA of the CDR3 is TGCAGCGTTTTACCAGCGGGATCGTACGAGCAGTACTTC. It codes for CSVLPAGSYEQYF.

The genes are TRBV14 and TRBJ2-1, with D maybe TRBD2 (5 bases). Germline V gene lookup returns CDR1 SGHDN and CDR2 FVKESK. CDR3 length: 13 amino acids. Deletions cut 2 bases from V and 4 bases from J, with 6 bases between. CDR3 in amino acids: CASSQRDYNEQFF. DNA for the CDR3: TGTGCCAGCAGCCAACGGGATTACAATGAGCAGTTCTTC.

The rearrangement joins TRBV7-6 to TRBJ2-3; TRBD2 matches 7 bases. The CDR3 totals 16 residues. V was clipped by 3 bases and J by 2 bases; unmatched bases: 8. From germline, CDR1 is SGHVS and CDR2 FNYEAQ. CDR3 residues: CASSFNQRDYTDTQYF. In DNA form, the CDR3 reads TGTGCCAGCAGCTTTAACCAGCGGGACTACACAGATACGCAGTATTTT.

The chain employs TRBV29-1 and TRBJ2-1; no clear D. The CDR3 is 11 residues long. Germline V lookup: CDR1 SQVTM, CDR2 ANQGSEA. With 3 bases removed from V and 9 bases from J, the gap between germline ends came to 9 bases. The CDR3 loop reads CSVDTGVEQFF. In DNA, the CDR3 is TGCAGCGTTGATACTGGGGTTGAGCAGTTCTTC.

The J gene is TRBJ2-7, the V gene TRBV19; D uncertain. Germline CDR1 is LNHDA and CDR2 is SQIVND (reference sequence). The V and J ends lost 2 bases and 7 bases respectively, with 12 bases between them. CDR3 length equals 13 residues. The CDR3 bases are TGTGCCAGTAGTATATACTCCCTCCGTGAGCAGTACTTC. Translated: CASSIYSLREQYF.

This chain connects TRBV18 to TRBJ2-7; 8 bases map to TRBD2. CDR1 and CDR2 from the germline V gene are KGHSH and LQKENI. CDR3 size: 15 residues. Losses at the gene ends were 3 bases for V and 2 bases for J; bases not matched to a gene: 6. The CDR3 DNA sequence: TGTGCCAGCTCACCGCCCGGGACTAGAGCCTACGAGCAGTACTTC. This gives the protein CASSPPGTRAYEQYF. Full variable domain (missing parts from reference TRBV18 and TRBJ2-7): NAGVMQNPRHLVRRRGQEARLRCSPMKGHSHVYWYRQLPEEGLKFMVYLQKENIIDESGMPKERFSAEFPKEGPSILRIQQVVRGDSAAYFCASSPPGTRAYEQYFGPGTRLTVT.

The chain carries TRBV7-6 and TRBJ1-4; D perhaps matches TRBD1 (5 bases). V was cut by 0 bases and J by 8 bases, with 16 bases left in between. The V gene's germline CDR1 is SGHVS and CDR2 FNYEAQ. The CDR3 is made up of 16 amino acids. The CDR3 loop is CASSLAWGGVGEKLFF. For the CDR3, the DNA is TGTGCCAGCAGCTTAGCGTGGGGAGGGGTTGGGGAAAAACTGTTTTTT.

As for this clone: Other DNA variants within this sample encode the same CDR3. The V gene is TRBV27, the J gene TRBJ2-7, with TRBD2 matching over 10 bases. V shed 3 bases and J 6 bases; nucleotides not matched to a gene: 5. Germline-derived CDR1 and CDR2 are MNHEY and SMNVEV (reference sequence). This CDR3 contains 14 residues. Here the CDR3 DNA reads TGTGCCAGCAGTTTGGGGCTAGCGGGAGTCGAGCAGTACTTC. It translates to CASSLGLAGVEQYF.

On this clone: Other DNA sequences in the same sample also yield this CDR3. The chain couples TRBV27 to TRBJ2-5, with D uncertain. The V gene's germline CDR1 is MNHEY and CDR2 SMNVEV (reference sequence). Trimming stripped 2 bases from V and 0 bases from J, with 7 bases between. This CDR3 contains 14 residues. The CDR3 DNA is TGTGCCAGCAGTTTACTGGGCAACCAAGAGACCCAGTACTTC. Translated, it gives CASSLLGNQETQYF.

This rearrangement joins TRBV14 to TRBJ2-1; 8 nucleotides align to TRBD1. Germline V gene lookup returns CDR1 SGHDN and CDR2 FVKESK. This CDR3 comprises 16 residues. J lost 9 bases, V lost 4 bases, and 14 bases had no gene match. Written as DNA, the CDR3 is TGTGCCAGCAGCCCCAAACTAGGCAGGGGGCGAGGTGAGCAGTTCTTC. This sequence encodes CASSPKLGRGRGEQFF.

The chain is built from TRBV27 and TRBJ2-4; tentative D call: TRBD1 (6 bases). Germline CDR1 is MNHEY and CDR2 is SMNVEV (reference sequence). The length of the CDR3 is 14 residues. V lost 2 bases and J lost 8, with 13 bases in between. In DNA form, the CDR3 reads TGTGCCAGCAGTTTAGGAGTTAAGGGGGACATTCAGTACTTC. It codes for CASSLGVKGDIQYF.

The rearrangement links TRBV19 to TRBJ1-1, with TRBD1 identical over 8 bases. Trimming at V came to 3 bases and at J to 5 bases, leaving 5 bases not matched to a gene. CDR3 size: 14 residues. Germline V lookup: CDR1 LNHDA, CDR2 SQIVND (reference sequence). The CDR3: CASSMQGASTEAFF. CDR3 nucleotide sequence: TGTGCCAGTAGTATGCAGGGGGCAAGTACTGAAGCTTTCTTT.

The J gene is TRBJ1-4, the V gene TRBV7-9, with D perhaps TRBD1 (5 bases). The CDR3 covers 15 residues. The germline V and J ends were trimmed by 1 base and 4 bases, with 10 bases remaining between them. The germline gives CDR1 SEHNR, CDR2 FQNEAQ (reference sequence). The CDR3 spells CASSLEWGDNEKLFF. DNA of the CDR3: TGTGCCAGCAGCTTAGAATGGGGGGATAATGAAAAACTGTTTTTT.

The V call is TRBV11-2, the J call TRBJ2-7; 11 bases map to TRBD1. Germline assignment: CDR1 SGHAT and CDR2 FQNNGV. The CDR3 is made up of 15 amino acids. V was clipped by 6 bases and J by 4 bases; unmatched bases: 8. CDR3 nucleotides: TGTGCCAGCAGGGATCGGGACAGGGGGGAATACGAGCAGTACTTC. Its protein product is CASRDRDRGEYEQYF.

The chain recombines TRBV27 with TRBJ2-7; possible D gene TRBD1, 5 bases. V lost 4 bases and J lost 4, with 8 bases in between. CDR1 and CDR2 (germline): MNHEY, SMNVEV (reference sequence). The CDR3 length is 12 residues. CDR3 coding DNA: TGTGCCAGCAGTTCCAGACAGTACGAGCAGTACTTC. Translating it yields CASSSRQYEQYF.

J is TRBJ2-3 and V is TRBV27; the D is unclear. The CDR3 length is 14 residues. Trimming removed 0 bases at V and 2 bases at J, with 6 bases between. Germline V gene sequence: CDR1 MNHEY, CDR2 SMNVEV (reference sequence). The CDR3 DNA sequence: TGTGCCAGCAGTTTATCACGGGTCACAGATACGCAGTATTTT. Encoded protein: CASSLSRVTDTQYF.

The table lists this clone with a few counts. The V call is TRBV27, the J call TRBJ2-7, with D possibly matching TRBD2 (6 bases). The length of the CDR3 is 15 residues. The V gene's germline CDR1 is MNHEY and CDR2 SMNVEV (reference sequence). The V gene lost 3 bases and the J gene lost 0 bases, with 12 bases spanning the gap. CDR3 amino acids: CASSLAGTASYEQYF. Here the CDR3 DNA reads TGTGCCAGCAGTTTGGCCGGGACTGCCTCCTACGAGCAGTACTTC.